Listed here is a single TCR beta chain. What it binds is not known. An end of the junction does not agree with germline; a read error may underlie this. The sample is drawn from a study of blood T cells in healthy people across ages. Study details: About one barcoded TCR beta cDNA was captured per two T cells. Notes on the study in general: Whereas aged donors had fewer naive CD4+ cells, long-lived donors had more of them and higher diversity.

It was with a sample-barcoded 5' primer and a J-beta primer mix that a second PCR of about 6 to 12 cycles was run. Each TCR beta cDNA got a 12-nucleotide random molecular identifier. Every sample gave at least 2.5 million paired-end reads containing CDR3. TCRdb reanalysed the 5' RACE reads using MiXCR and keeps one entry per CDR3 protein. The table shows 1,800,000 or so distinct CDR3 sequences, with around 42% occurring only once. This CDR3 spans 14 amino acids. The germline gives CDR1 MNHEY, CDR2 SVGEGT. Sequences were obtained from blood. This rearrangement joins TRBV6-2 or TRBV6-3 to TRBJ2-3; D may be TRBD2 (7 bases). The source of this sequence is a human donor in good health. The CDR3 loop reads CASKRRGLTDTQYF. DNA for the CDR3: TGCGCCAGCAAGAGGCGGGGGCTCACAGATACGCAGTATTTT.